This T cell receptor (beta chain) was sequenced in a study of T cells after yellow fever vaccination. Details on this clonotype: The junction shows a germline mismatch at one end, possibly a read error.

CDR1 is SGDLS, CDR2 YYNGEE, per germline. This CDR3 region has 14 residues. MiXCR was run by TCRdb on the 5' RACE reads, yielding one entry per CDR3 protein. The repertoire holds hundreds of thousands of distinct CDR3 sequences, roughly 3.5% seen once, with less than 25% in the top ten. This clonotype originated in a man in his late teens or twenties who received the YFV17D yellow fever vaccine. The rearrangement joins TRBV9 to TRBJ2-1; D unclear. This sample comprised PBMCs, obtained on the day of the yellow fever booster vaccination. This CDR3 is CASSVDWVSGEQIF. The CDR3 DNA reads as TGTGCCAGCAGCGTGGATTGGGTGAGTGGTGAGCAGATCTTC.